This TCR beta chain was captured in a study of control samples from healthy donors and cancer patients. Only a few counts were recorded for this clone. Produced via immunoSEQ multiplex PCR; TCRdb's table is partial and in-frame only. Of about 180,000 clones listed, 94% were seen once; the top ten hold approximately 1.4%. This CDR3 spans 13 amino acids. V lost 7 bases and J lost 6, with 13 bases in between. This clonotype originated in a woman between 18 and 30 years old in good health. This chain links TRBV23-1 with TRBJ1-5; a weak D match, TRBD1 (5 bases). TRBV23-1 is noted as an ORF with a role that remains uncertain. Sequenced: blood. The CDR3 coding sequence is TGCGCCAGCATGCCCTTGGGGGGTCAGCCCCAGCATTTT. Protein product: CASMPLGGQPQHF.